This TCR beta chain was captured by sequencing in a study of blood T cell repertoires in COVID-19. Study information: The United States, Italy and Spain supplied acute and convalescent COVID-19 samples. T cells, B-cell-depleted T cells, or PBMCs supplied cDNA or gDNA.

Participants' own reports of clinical history determined their cohort assignment. Two consecutive negative NP/OP PCR tests, clearance, or resolved symptoms defined Cohort 3 recovery. Assay used: immunoSEQ multiplex PCR; TCRdb lists only in-frame clones, some missing. This table has about 250,000 clones, about 93% appearing once. CDR1 and CDR2 from the germline V gene are KGHDR and SFDVKD. Trimming removed 9 bases from V and 5 bases from J; junction bases left unmatched: 5. CDR3 length: 12 residues. The sample comprised PBMCs or T cells enriched from blood (not recorded which). The sequence was collected from a woman under 30 who had recovered from COVID-19. The chain employs TRBV24-1 and TRBJ1-2; TRBD1 aligns across 7 bases. CDR3 protein: CATRTGDYGYTF. CDR3 DNA: TGTGCCACCCGGACAGGTGATTATGGCTACACCTTC.